The 28 T cell receptor beta chains below all came from one sample that was sequenced in a study of cytomegalovirus exposure and HLA in healthy donors. The PCR used 60 Vbeta and 13 Jbeta primers. The method was immunoSEQ multiplex PCR; TCRdb's version includes in-frame clones alone and lacks a portion of them. The sample has 120,000 or so clones, around 72% seen once. The sample consisted of PBMCs. All receptors come from a woman between 45 and 60 years old in good health and CMV-seropositive.

DNA for the CDR3: TGTGCCACCAGCAGAGGTGGGATAGCGGGAGACGGGCAGTACTTC. It is translated as CATSRGGIAGDGQYF. The V gene is TRBV15, the J gene TRBJ2-7; 9 bases are a match to TRBD2. Trimming at V came to 1 base and at J to 9 bases, leaving 10 bases not matched to a gene. The CDR3 spans 15 residues. Germline loops: CDR1 LNHNV, CDR2 YYDKDF (reference sequence).

Points on this clone: A junction boundary mismatches the germline segment, possibly from a read error. This sequence joins TRBV30 and TRBJ2-4; tentatively, D is TRBD1 (5 bases). The CDR3 contains 11 residues. The germline V gene has CDR1 GTSNPN and CDR2 SVGIG (reference sequence). CDR3 sequence reads: CAWTTENIRYF. CDR3 coding DNA: TGTGCCTGGACGACAGAAAACATTCGGTACTTC.

The V and J genes are TRBV11-3 and TRBJ2-7, with 8 bases identical to TRBD2. This CDR3 is 13 amino acids long. V lost 5 bases, J lost 6 bases, and 6 bases stayed unmatched. Germline values: CDR1 SGHNT, CDR2 YENEEA. The CDR3 spells CASSLLLAGEQYF. The DNA for the CDR3 is TGTGCCAGCAGCCTCCTCCTAGCGGGCGAGCAGTACTTC. The full variable domain, in which reference TRBV11-3 and TRBJ2-7 provide the parts outside the CDR3, is EAGVVQSPRYKIIEKKQPVAFWCNPISGHNTLYWYLQNLGQGPELLIRYENEEAVDDSQLPKDRFSAERLKGVDSTLKIQPAELGDSAVYLCASSLLLAGEQYFGPGTRLTVT.

The chain uses TRBV2 and TRBJ2-7, with 11 bases matching TRBD2. Per germline, CDR1 SNHLY and CDR2 FYNNEI. V was clipped by 10 bases and J by 2 bases; unmatched bases: 7. This CDR3 is 14 amino acids long. CDR3 bases: TGTGCCACGACGGGACTAGCGGAGGCCTACGAGCAGTACTTC. This encodes CATTGLAEAYEQYF.

The chain is built from TRBV5-1 and TRBJ2-5, with 13 bases aligning to TRBD2. Germline CDR1 reads SGHRS; CDR2 reads YFSETQ. V lost 4 bases, J lost 5 bases, and 5 bases stayed unmatched. The CDR3 is 15 amino acids. The CDR3 is CASSKGLAGPETQYF. The CDR3 region has the DNA TGCGCCAGCAGCAAGGGACTAGCGGGGCCCGAGACCCAGTACTTC.

The genes are TRBV7-2 and TRBJ2-3, with no clear D. Trimming pared 0 bases from V and 5 bases from J, leaving 15 bases between. CDR3 length equals 16 residues. CDR1 and CDR2 from the germline V gene are SGHTA and FQGNSA. CDR3 region: CASSLALGPPRDTQYF. In nucleotides, the CDR3 is TGTGCCAGCAGCTTAGCTCTAGGTCCCCCCCGAGATACGCAGTATTTT.

For the CDR3, the DNA is TGTGCCAGCAGCCCTCGGACTGCCAGCGGGAGCTACGAGCAGTACTTC. Amino acids: CASSPRTASGSYEQYF. This rearrangement joins TRBV27 to TRBJ2-7; TRBD2 matches 8 bases. The CDR3 spans 16 residues. CDR1 and CDR2 from the germline V gene are MNHEY and SMNVEV (reference sequence). V was pared by 6 bases and J by 3 bases, with 13 bases of the junction left unmatched.

The chain links TRBV2 to TRBJ2-3, with D maybe TRBD1 (5 bases). There are 16 residues in the CDR3. Trimming pared 1 base from V and 0 bases from J, leaving 11 bases between. Germline V CDR1 and CDR2: SNHLY, FYNNEI. DNA for the CDR3: TGTGCCAGCAGTGAAGGGGTGACAGCTAGCACAGATACGCAGTATTTT. This sequence encodes CASSEGVTASTDTQYF.

The genes are TRBV19 and TRBJ2-1, with 15 positions matching TRBD2. Germline V gene sequence: CDR1 LNHDA, CDR2 SQIVND (reference sequence). The V segment lost 11 bases and the J segment 7 bases; nucleotides outside the gene matches: 6. The CDR3 length is 14 residues. CDR3 DNA sequence: TGTGCCGTGGGACTAGCGGGGGGAAGGAATGAGCAGTTCTTC. This encodes CAVGLAGGRNEQFF.

This CDR3 is CASSAQATNEKLFF. CDR3 nucleotides: TGTGCCAGCAGTGCACAGGCAACTAATGAAAAACTGTTTTTT. V and J are TRBV6-5 and TRBJ1-4; TRBD1 is a possible D gene (5 bases). The germline V gene encodes CDR1 MNHEY and CDR2 SVGAGI. V shed 5 bases and J shed 0 bases, with 7 bases lying between them. The CDR3 consists of 14 residues.

In DNA, the CDR3 is TGCGCCAGCAGCCCCAATACCGACAGGCTCTATGGCTACACCTTC. Translation gives CASSPNTDRLYGYTF. J is TRBJ1-2 and V is TRBV4-3, with a weak D call TRBD1 (6 bases). V was clipped by 4 bases and J by 4 bases, with 16 bases between them. Germline CDR1 and CDR2: LGHNA and YSLEER. The CDR3 runs 15 residues.

J is TRBJ1-5 and V is TRBV27; D gene uncertain. Germline values: CDR1 MNHEY, CDR2 SMNVEV (reference sequence). V was cut by 5 bases and J by 4 bases, with 15 bases left in between. This CDR3 is built from 15 residues. The CDR3 region has the DNA TGTGCCAGCAGTCCCTTGACGGCGGGGAATCAGCCCCAGCATTTT. This codes for CASSPLTAGNQPQHF.

The CDR3 region has the DNA TGTGCCAGCAGGCCCCTAGGGGGGGGGCTCGAAAACATTCAGTACTTC. This gives the protein CASRPLGGGLENIQYF. The chain joins TRBV5-6 to TRBJ2-4; weak D call: TRBD2 (7 bases). The length of the CDR3 is 16 residues. Trimming left V 5 bases short and J 5 bases short, with 20 bases between. CDR1 is SGHDT, CDR2 YYEEEE, per germline.

This clone was seen a few times. The CDR3 sequence is CASSVGPSGAGGEQYF. The DNA for the CDR3 is TGCGCCAGCAGCGTGGGCCCTAGCGGGGCCGGGGGTGAGCAGTACTTC. V is TRBV5-1 and J is TRBJ2-5; TRBD2 matches at 9 bases. Losses at the gene ends were 4 bases for V and 11 bases for J; bases not matched to a gene: 18. Germline V CDR1 and CDR2: SGHRS, YFSETQ. This CDR3 region has 16 residues.

This clone has a single count. The chain employs TRBV11-3 and TRBJ2-3, with 11 bases aligning to TRBD1. This CDR3 region has 15 residues. CDR1 is SGHNT and CDR2 is YENEEA in the germline V gene. The V and J ends lost 4 bases and 4 bases, in that order; junction bases with no gene match: 4. The CDR3 bases are TGTGCCAGCAGCTCCCGGACAGGGGGCGCAGATACGCAGTATTTT. As protein: CASSSRTGGADTQYF.

The chain uses TRBV6-1 and TRBJ2-7, with TRBD2 as a possible D gene (6 bases). Trimming removed 2 bases at V and 6 bases at J, with 14 bases between. The CDR3 is 14 residues long. Per germline, CDR1 MNHNS and CDR2 SASEGT. The CDR3 coding sequence is TGTGCCAGCAGTGAACAGGCTTTGGGGGGCGAGCAGTACTTC. Translation gives CASSEQALGGEQYF.

The rearrangement links TRBV6-4 to TRBJ2-2; the D is unclear. The CDR3 has 14 residues. V gave up 6 bases and J gave up 3 bases, with 11 bases separating them. Germline assignment: CDR1 MRHNA and CDR2 SNTAGT. This CDR3 reads CASSDDTDTGELFF. The CDR3 nucleotides read TGTGCCAGCAGCGACGACACTGACACCGGGGAGCTGTTTTTT.

V gene TRBV9 combines with J gene TRBJ2-1; 7 nucleotides match TRBD2. V dropped 4 bases and J dropped 10; count of bases not matched to a gene: 11. Germline values: CDR1 SGDLS, CDR2 YYNGEE. This CDR3 spans 14 amino acids. As DNA, the CDR3 is TGTGCCAGCAGCCTCGGTGGAGGCGGGGGAGAGCAGTTCTTC. Encoded protein: CASSLGGGGGEQFF.

This clone was picked up one time. The chain carries TRBV6-5 and TRBJ2-2; 7 positions agree with TRBD2. Trimming cost V 3 bases and J 1 base; bases outside gene matches: 5. The CDR3 is made up of 16 amino acids. Per germline, CDR1 MNHEY and CDR2 SVGAGI. This CDR3 reads CASSYGGGRNTGELFF. CDR3 DNA sequence: TGTGCCAGCAGTTATGGCGGCGGGAGGAACACCGGGGAGCTGTTTTTT.

CDR3 in amino acids: CASRRTGGNEQYF. In nucleotides, the CDR3 is TGTGCCAGCAGGAGGACAGGGGGAAACGAGCAGTACTTC. The chain uses TRBV6-4 and TRBJ2-7, with 10 bases that match TRBD1. The CDR3 is 13 amino acids. Looked up from germline, CDR1 is MRHNA and CDR2 is SNTAGT. V was pared by 6 bases and J by 5 bases, with 4 bases of the junction left unmatched.

The chain has TRBV5-1 and TRBJ2-7; 8 bases agree with TRBD1. CDR1 and CDR2 (germline): SGHRS, YFSETQ. Trimming took 2 bases from V and 3 from J; bases not matched to a gene: 4. The CDR3 extends over 14 amino acids. This CDR3 reads CASSLDRGGYEQYF. The CDR3 nucleotides read TGCGCCAGCAGCTTAGACAGGGGAGGCTACGAGCAGTACTTC.

The chain links TRBV19 to TRBJ1-1; D remains ambiguous. Germline V CDR1 and CDR2: LNHDA, SQIVND (reference sequence). This CDR3 is 14 amino acids long. Trimming took off 11 bases at V and 0 bases at J, with 16 bases between the two ends. CDR3 in amino acids: CASSWAIMNTEAFF. The CDR3 DNA sequence: TGTGCCTCCAGCTGGGCAATCATGAACACTGAAGCTTTCTTT. The full variable domain, in which reference TRBV19 and TRBJ1-1 provide the parts outside the CDR3, is DGGITQSPKYLFRKEGQNVTLSCEQNLNHDAMYWYRQDPGQGLRLIYYSQIVNDFQKGDIAEGYSVSREKKESFPLTVTSAQKNPTAFYLCASSWAIMNTEAFFGQGTRLTVV.

This chain joins TRBV6-5 and TRBJ1-4; 9 positions match TRBD1. From germline, CDR1 is MNHEY and CDR2 SVGAGI. V gave up 10 bases and J gave up 6 bases; unmatched junction bases: 6. This CDR3 is built from 13 residues. The CDR3 is CAINRGLDEKLFF. In nucleotides, the CDR3 is TGTGCCATCAACAGGGGGCTTGATGAAAAACTGTTTTTT.

The chain combines TRBV2 with TRBJ1-1; D gene ambiguous. Trimming cost V 7 bases and J 5 bases, with 14 bases left between them. The CDR3 is 13 residues long. Germline CDR1 is SNHLY and CDR2 is FYNNEI. CDR3 DNA: TGTGCCAGCAATGTTGACCCGGGGACTGAAGCTTTCTTT. Translating gives CASNVDPGTEAFF.

CDR3 in amino acids: CASSSSSGTGEQYF. CDR3 nucleotide sequence: TGTGCCAGCAGCTCGTCTAGCGGGACGGGCGAGCAGTACTTC. This chain connects TRBV7-2 to TRBJ2-7; 9 bases agree with TRBD2. The ends lost 4 bases at V and 6 bases at J; junction bases unmatched: 7. The CDR3 is made up of 14 amino acids. Germline CDR1 and CDR2: SGHTA and FQGNSA. The whole variable domain, filled in from reference TRBV7-2 and TRBJ2-7, reads GAGVSQSPSNKVTEKGKDVELRCDPISGHTALYWYRQSLGQGLEFLIYFQGNSAPDKSGLPSDRFSAERTGGSVSTLTIQRTQQEDSAVYLCASSSSSGTGEQYFGPGTRLTVT.

The gene calls are TRBV30 and TRBJ1-5, with TRBD1 matching 7 bases. The junction had 6 bases not matched to a gene; V was cut back by 3 bases and J by 7 bases. This CDR3 is built from 13 residues. Germline lookup yields CDR1 GTSNPN and CDR2 SVGIG (reference sequence). CDR3 in DNA: TGTGCCTGGAGCCCAGGGGGAGGACAGCCCCAGCATTTT. Translation: CAWSPGGGQPQHF.

This clone came up a few times. The rearrangement joins TRBV5-6 to TRBJ2-2, with 10 bases fitting TRBD2. Germline lookup yields CDR1 SGHDT and CDR2 YYEEEE. The CDR3 consists of 15 residues. V was pared by 2 bases and J by 4 bases, with 2 bases of the junction left unmatched. CDR3 nucleotides: TGTGCCAGCAGCTTTGGACTAGCGGTCACCGGGGAGCTGTTTTTT. This sequence encodes CASSFGLAVTGELFF. The full variable domain, completed using reference TRBV5-6 and TRBJ2-2, is DAGVTQSPTHLIKTRGQQVTLRCSPKSGHDTVSWYQQALGQGPQFIFQYYEEEERQRGNFPDRFSGHQFPNYSSELNVNALLLGDSALYLCASSFGLAVTGELFFGEGSRLTVL.

This sequence joins TRBV5-5 and TRBJ1-2; D gene unclear. Germline CDR1 is SGHKS and CDR2 is YYEKEE (reference sequence). V lost 3 bases and J lost 8, with 14 bases in between. This CDR3 has 13 amino acids. The CDR3 nucleotides read TGTGCCAGCAGCTGGACGCCTACGGGGGGCTACACCTTC. Protein sequence: CASSWTPTGGYTF.